The clone carrying this TCR beta chain was picked up a small number of times. The antigen is undetermined. The record originates from a study of T cells in Graves' hyperthyroidism and ophthalmopathy. General study results and limits: Separating ophthalmopathy from stable hyperthyroidism was achieved by a 13 V-J model.

The TCR beta CDR3 regions underwent amplification using RNA transcripts as the source. The HTBI primer set drove a first-round RT-PCR of the TCR CDR3. TCRdb re-derived calls from the multiplex PCR reads in MiXCR, one entry per CDR3 protein. The sample includes about 640,000 distinct CDR3 sequences, roughly 20% seen only once; the top ten take 34%. PBMCs stemmed from around 9.3 ml fresh peripheral blood. J lost 3 bases, V lost 4 bases, and 3 bases had no gene match. This CDR3 is 14 amino acids long. Per the germline V gene, CDR1 is DFQATT and CDR2 is SNEGSKA (reference sequence). Sequenced input: blood. The chain links TRBV20-1 to TRBJ2-2; 9 positions match TRBD1. The source is a young man with Graves' ophthalmopathy. The DNA of the CDR3 is TGCAGTGCTAAGGGACAGGGTTACACCGGGGAGCTGTTTTTT. Translated: CSAKGQGYTGELFF.